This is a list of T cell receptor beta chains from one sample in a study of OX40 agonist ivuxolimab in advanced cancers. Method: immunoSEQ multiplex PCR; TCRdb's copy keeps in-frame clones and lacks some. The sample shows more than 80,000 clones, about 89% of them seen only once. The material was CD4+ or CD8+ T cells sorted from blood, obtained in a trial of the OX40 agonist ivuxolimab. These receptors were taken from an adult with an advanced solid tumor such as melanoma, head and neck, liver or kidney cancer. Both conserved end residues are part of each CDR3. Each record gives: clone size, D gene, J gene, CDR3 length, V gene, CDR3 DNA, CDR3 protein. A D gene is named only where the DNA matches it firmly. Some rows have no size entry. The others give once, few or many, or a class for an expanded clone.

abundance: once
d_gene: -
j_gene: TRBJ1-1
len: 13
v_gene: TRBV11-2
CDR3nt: TGTGCCAGCAGCACCGGGCCCCCAGGTGAAGCTTTCTTT
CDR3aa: CASSTGPPGEAFF

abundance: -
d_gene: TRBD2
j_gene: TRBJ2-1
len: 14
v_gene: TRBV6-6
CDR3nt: TGTGCCAGCAGTTACTCGCGGGAGTACAATGAGCAGTTCTTC
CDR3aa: CASSYSREYNEQFF

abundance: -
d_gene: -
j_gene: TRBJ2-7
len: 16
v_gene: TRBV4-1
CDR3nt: TGCGCCAGCAGCCACGATCCCGGGACCTCTACCTACGAGCAGTACTTC
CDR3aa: CASSHDPGTSTYEQYF

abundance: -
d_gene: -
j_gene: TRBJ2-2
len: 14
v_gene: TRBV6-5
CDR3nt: TGTGCCAGCAGTAAAAAGGGGAACACCGGGGAGCTGTTTTTT
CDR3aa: CASSKKGNTGELFF

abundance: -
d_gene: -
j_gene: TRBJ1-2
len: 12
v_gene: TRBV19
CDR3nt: TGTGCCAGTAGTGTAGGGGACTATGGCTACACCTTC
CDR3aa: CASSVGDYGYTF

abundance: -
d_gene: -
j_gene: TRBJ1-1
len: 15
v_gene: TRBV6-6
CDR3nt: TGTGCCAGCAGTTATCTAACCCCGACGGACACTGAAGCTTTCTTT
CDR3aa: CASSYLTPTDTEAFF

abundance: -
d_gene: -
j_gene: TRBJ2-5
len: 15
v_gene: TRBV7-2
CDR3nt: TGTGCCAGCTCGCCGGCGAGCGGGTACCAAGAGACCCAGTACTTC
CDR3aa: CASSPASGYQETQYF

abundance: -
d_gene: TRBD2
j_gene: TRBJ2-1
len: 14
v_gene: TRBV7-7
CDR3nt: TGTGCTAGCAGCTTAGAACTAGCGGGCGATGAGCAGTTCTTC
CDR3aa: CASSLELAGDEQFF

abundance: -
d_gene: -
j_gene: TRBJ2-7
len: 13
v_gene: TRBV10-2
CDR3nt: TGCGCCAGCAGTTTGGGCAGGACCTACGAGCAGTACTTC
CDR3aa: CASSLGRTYEQYF

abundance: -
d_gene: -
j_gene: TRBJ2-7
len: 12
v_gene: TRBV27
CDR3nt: TGTGCCAGCAGTCCTCCAGGGCTCGAGCAGTACTTC
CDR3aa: CASSPPGLEQYF

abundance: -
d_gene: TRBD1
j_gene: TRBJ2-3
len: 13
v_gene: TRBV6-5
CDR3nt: TGTGCCAGCACCGGGACAGGGGGAGATACGCAGTATTTT
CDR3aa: CASTGTGGDTQYF

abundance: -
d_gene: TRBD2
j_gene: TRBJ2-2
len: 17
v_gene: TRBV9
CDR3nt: TGTGCCAGCAGCGCATCACCGGGACTAGCGGTCATCGGGGAGCTGTTTTTT
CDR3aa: CASSASPGLAVIGELFF